This entry describes one T cell receptor beta chain. The antigen this receptor binds is unknown. Per-base quality was not reported, and no clone a single base away is much larger than it. The CDR3 regions of human TCRbeta chains were analyzed by immunosequencing. The authors' analysis ran thus. TCRs in the repertoires were matched against a reference library of SARS-CoV-2-specific TCRs that had been generated with the MIRA antigen-specificity platform. Breadth was defined as the fraction of unique TCRs that were SARS-CoV-2-associated. Depth was defined as the fraction of total T cells that were SARS-CoV-2-associated. Each spike-specific TCR was assigned to its reactive spike region and to a CD4 or CD8 class using the MIRA data. Log10-transformed breadth and depth values were compared by one-way ANOVA with Sidak's multiple comparisons tests. Sourced from immuneACCESS, this table was stored by TCRdb with only in-frame sequences that have V and J called. A share of the clones is absent; for the studies checked, an unresolved V gene accounts for under half, and the remainder has no known explanation. V and J calls and clone size are those listed in that table; D and trimming were worked out from the DNA. Across this sample there are roughly 180,000 clones, with around 87% seen only once. The biggest ten clones account for 6% to 8% of the sample.

From cysteine to phenylalanine, the CDR3 is 11 amino acids long. This entry keeps only the CDR3 DNA: 33 bases, framed from base 1. In the germline V gene (reference sequence), CDR1 corresponds to SGHNT and CDR2 to YYREEE. V is clipped by 4 bases and J by 5 bases, and the sequence between their germline boundaries is 6 bases long. These data belong to a study of T cell responses to AZD1222 COVID-19 vaccine listed by TCRdb under 2021. A note on the overall study: AZD1222 recipients given second doses at about 4 weeks or at about 12 weeks were pooled, since spike-specific TCR depth and breadth were not found to differ between the two schedules. Enrollment into the trials was organized by age into subgroups of 18-55, 56-69 and 70-plus years, and those subgroups contained roughly 140, 27 and 60 TCR-sequenced participants, respectively. A total of under 250 trial participants underwent TCR sequencing, of whom about 210 had received two doses of AZD1222 and some 26 had received two doses of the MenACWY control vaccine.

The full study reports these points: Because no day 14 peak-response samples were available, repertoires were characterized only after the peak T cell response. Conclusions about previously exposed vaccinees are limited because only five or six AZD1222 recipients were SARS-CoV-2 seropositive at baseline. Nearly half of unique spike-specific TCRs reportedly recognized epitopes outside regions mutated in the B.1.351 and B.1.1.7 variants. Participants were mostly white British, with more females than males. The authors suggested clonal diversity may have been underestimated. The 56-69-year group was small, and its depth increase did not reach significance, likely because of low power. Spike-specific TCR breadth and depth rose significantly after two AZD1222 doses compared with day 0 and with MenACWY recipients. CD4 TCRs associated with the vaccine covered the entire spike protein, and the dominant responses were in regions 160-218 and 743-854.

The sample's time point, from its label and the paper: baseline before first vaccination. Vaccinee samples were obtained from the UK trials COV001 and COV002, which included a single-blind randomized controlled phase 2/3 trial of AZD1222 (ChAdOx1 nCoV-19) in healthy adults. Trial participant PBMC samples were collected at day 0 and day 28 after the second dose for TCRbeta chain sequencing. Here the sequenced sample was peripheral blood, taken on day 0 of AZD1222 vaccination. The V and J segments used are TRBV5-4 and TRBJ1-1; TRBD1 could be the D gene, as 6 bases match. The sequence was collected from an adult in good health. The CDR3 reads CASSTGTEAFF. The DNA sequence follows: TGTGCCAGCAGCACAGGGACTGAAGCTTTCTTT.